The T cell receptor beta chain described here comes from a study of vaccination effects on CD4 cells after COVID-19. The overall study: All participants had two doses of either the BNT162b2 or mRNA-1273 vaccine.

Concerning this clone itself: The antigen remains undetermined.

The V and J ends lost 4 bases and 2 bases respectively, with 9 bases between them. The CDR3 runs 14 residues. CDR1 and CDR2 from the germline V gene are LNHDA and SQIVND (reference sequence). Broader study findings: The study got few convalescent patients and did not collect any early post-infection timepoints. Of the vaccine-induced clones from healthy vaccinees, merely 1 of 255 recognized common cold coronaviruses as well.

ViraFEST assay sequencing came after antigen-specific CD4+ T cells were expanded with viral peptide pools. Between days 10 and 11 of culture, CD4+ T cells were separated out. People in the vaccine group had not been infected with SARS-CoV-2 before, and their nucleocapsid antibodies were negative. PBMC were cultured at under 2.5 million per well with around 9.2 IU/ml IL-2 and 8 to 10 ug/ml peptides. Produced via immunoSEQ multiplex PCR; TCRdb's table is partial and in-frame only. The table lists tens of thousands of clones, roughly 72% of them singletons. The chain joins TRBV19 to TRBJ1-3; tentatively, D is TRBD1 (5 bases). The sample here was CD4+ T cells from PBMCs cultured with HCoV-OC43 spike peptides, taken before COVID-19 vaccination. The subset was: HCoV-OC43 spike overlapping peptide pool stimulation. The origin of this receptor is a human donor who received a COVID-19 vaccine. This CDR3 is CASSTGSAGNTIYF. The DNA of the CDR3 is TGTGCCAGTAGTACAGGGTCGGCTGGAAACACCATATATTTT.